The T cell receptor beta chain described here comes from a study of technical replicates of blood from several donors. Clones were sequenced by immunoSEQ multiplex PCR, and TCRdb holds only the in-frame ones, with some missing. This table holds roughly 80,000 clones, about 96% found once. Sequencing used T cells isolated from PBMCs. This TCR came from a human donor in good health.

The CDR3: CASRIPGQGFEKLFF. In DNA form, the CDR3 reads TGCGCCAGCAGGATTCCGGGACAGGGCTTTGAAAAACTGTTTTTT. V and J are TRBV10-2 and TRBJ1-4; 9 nucleotides align to TRBD1. Germline V lookup: CDR1 WSHSY, CDR2 SAAADI. Unmatched junction bases numbered 9, after V lost 6 bases and J lost 7 bases. The CDR3 covers 15 residues.